These 10 T cell receptor beta chains were sequenced from one sample in a study of blood T cells in healthy people across ages. A second PCR of roughly 7 to 11 cycles used a sample-barcoded 5' primer and a J-beta primer mix. From the 5' RACE reads, TCRdb called clonotypes with MiXCR, one entry per CDR3 protein. The repertoire has over 1,500,000 distinct CDR3 sequences, less than 50% of them found once; the top ten carry over 2%. Sequenced input: blood. These receptors were collected from a woman between 40 and 50 years old in good health.

The rearrangement links TRBV4-3 to TRBJ2-3, with 11 bases lining up with TRBD2. CDR3 length equals 17 residues. The trim removed 8 bases at V and 2 bases at J, leaving 12 bases unmatched. Germline CDR1 LGHNA, CDR2 YSLEER. This chain's CDR3 is CASALAASGGTTDTQYF. The CDR3 DNA reads as TGCGCCAGCGCCCTCGCGGCTAGCGGGGGGACCACAGATACGCAGTATTTT.

The chain couples TRBV20-1 to TRBJ2-3; 16 bases map to TRBD2. Germline V gene sequence: CDR1 DFQATT, CDR2 SNEGSKA (reference sequence). V lost 5 bases, J lost 5 bases, and 4 bases stayed unmatched. This CDR3 spans 15 amino acids. The CDR3: CSASGTSGGVDTQYF. In DNA, the CDR3 is TGCAGTGCTTCGGGGACTAGCGGGGGGGTAGATACGCAGTATTTT.

This chain links TRBV12-3 or TRBV12-4 with TRBJ1-2; D ambiguous. CDR3 size: 16 residues. Between the trimmed V and J ends, which lost 3 bases and 4 bases, there was a span of 18 bases. The CDR3 coding sequence is TGTGCCAGCAGTTTGAGGCAGGTCGGTGCCTCCTATGGCTACACCTTC. Translating it yields CASSLRQVGASYGYTF.

With respect to this clonotype: One end of the junction varies from germline; a read error may be responsible. V usage is TRBV29-1 and J usage is TRBJ2-7, with 7 bases matching TRBD1. Germline loops: CDR1 SQVTM, CDR2 ANQGSEA. The length of the CDR3 is 12 residues. The CDR3 sequence is CSVQGSSYKQYF. CDR3 DNA: TGCAGCGTACAGGGGTCCTCCTACAAGCAGTACTTC.

This clonotype was seen only a few times. CDR3 amino acids: CASSKILAGETQYF. CDR3 bases: TGTGCCAGCAGCAAAATACTAGCGGGAGAGACCCAGTACTTC. The chain couples TRBV21-1 to TRBJ2-5; the table's D call TRBD2 went unverified against the DNA. TRBV21-1 is described as a pseudogene. The CDR3 is 14 amino acids.

This chain joins TRBV7-9 and TRBJ1-2; D gene ambiguous. CDR1 SEHNR and CDR2 FQNEAQ come from the germline V gene (reference sequence). Trimming took 1 base from V and 6 from J, leaving 18 bases between them. The CDR3 has 16 amino acids. The CDR3 DNA reads as TGTGCCAGCAGCTTAGATTCCACCAGTTACGAGGATGGCTACACCTTC. Translated, it gives CASSLDSTSYEDGYTF.

The chain has TRBV20-1 and TRBJ2-6; the D gene is possibly TRBD2 (5 bases). The CDR3 runs to 16 residues. Deletions cut 3 bases from V and 1 base from J, with 13 bases between. Looked up from germline, CDR1 is DFQATT and CDR2 is SNEGSKA (reference sequence). For the CDR3, the DNA is TGCAGTGCTAGCCCGGCCGAGGGATCTGGGGCCAACGTCCTGACTTTC. It is translated as CSASPAEGSGANVLTF.

For this clonotype: A read error may explain this, as a much larger clone is one base away. The genes are TRBV21-1 and TRBJ2-7; TRBD1 reflects the table's D call only, with no check against the DNA. TRBV21-1 is reported as a pseudogene. The CDR3 sequence is 17 residues long. This chain's CDR3 is CASSPSRKGGLSYEQYF. The CDR3 region has the DNA TGTGCCAGCAGCCCCTCTAGGAAGGGGGGGCTCTCCTACGAGCAGTACTTC.

This chain joins TRBV20-1 and TRBJ1-1; possibly TRBD1 for D (6 bases). Trimming took off 6 bases at V and 4 bases at J, with 15 bases between the two ends. CDR3 length equals 13 residues. CDR1 is DFQATT and CDR2 is SNEGSKA in the germline V gene (reference sequence). In nucleotides, the CDR3 is TGCAGTGCCCCCCCATGGGGGCGCACTGAAGCTTTCTTT. Amino acids: CSAPPWGRTEAFF.

The chain links TRBV3-1 to TRBJ2-5; the match to TRBD2 covers 12 bases. Germline V gene data show CDR1 as LGHDT and CDR2 as YNNKEL (reference sequence). The CDR3 sequence is 18 residues long. V gave up 1 base and J gave up 0 bases; unmatched junction bases: 6. The CDR3 DNA reads as TGTGCCAGCAGCCAAGCTAGCGGGGGGGTAATGTACCAAGAGACCCAGTACTTC. Translation: CASSQASGGVMYQETQYF.